Listed below are T cell receptor beta chains from one sample, sequenced in a study of T-cell reconstitution after alpha-beta-depleted transplantation in children. TCRdb analysed the PCR reads with MiXCR anew, one entry per CDR3 protein. The sample holds 500,000 to 600,000 distinct CDR3 sequences; about 16% are singletons and the top ten take about 3.1%. The sample was PBMCs from the stem cell graft donor, taken from the stem cell graft. All receptors derive from a human donor who donated a stem cell graft to a child with acute lymphoblastic leukemia. Each CDR3 is given with its conserved first and last residue. A D gene is named only where the DNA matches it firmly. Rows give clone size only sometimes, using once, few, many, or a class for an expanded clone.

v_call	j_call	d_call	clone_size	cdr3_nt	cdr3_aa
TRBV18	TRBJ2-1	TRBD1	-	TGTGCCAGCTCACCAGGGACAGGGAATTACAATGAGCAGTTCTTC	CASSPGTGNYNEQFF
TRBV21-1	TRBJ2-5	-	-	TGTGCCAGCAGCAAAGAGGCTAGCGGGATCGATGAGACCCAGTACTTC	CASSKEASGIDETQYF
TRBV5-1	TRBJ2-5	-	many	TGCGCCAGCAGCGGCGGGACCCGGGGAGAGACCCAGTACTTC	CASSGGTRGETQYF
TRBV9	TRBJ1-3	-	-	TGTGCCAGCAGCGTAGATGGGTATACTGGAAACACCATATATTTT	CASSVDGYTGNTIYF
TRBV11-1	TRBJ2-1	TRBD2	few	TGTGCCAGCAGGATAGGACTAGCGGGAGCCCCGAGCTCCTACAATGAGCAGTTCTTC	CASRIGLAGAPSSYNEQFF
TRBV14	TRBJ1-3	-	-	TGTGCCAGCAGCCTTTCCAGCCTCGCTGGAAACACCATATATTTT	CASSLSSLAGNTIYF
TRBV7-2	TRBJ2-4	-	-	TGTGCCAGCAGCTTAGGAGGGAAGACCAAAAACATTCAGTACTTC	CASSLGGKTKNIQYF
TRBV15	TRBJ1-2	-	-	TGTGCCACCAGCGTCGACAGACGCTATGGCTACACCTTC	CATSVDRRYGYTF
TRBV19	TRBJ2-1	-	many	TGTGCCAGTAGCCAGGGGTTGAATGAGCAGTTCTTC	CASSQGLNEQFF
TRBV4-1	TRBJ2-7	TRBD2	-	TGCGCCAGCAGCCTCCTAACGGCGGGGACTAGCGGGGGACTTTCCTACGAGCAGTACTTC	CASSLLTAGTSGGLSYEQYF
TRBV5-1	TRBJ2-2	TRBD2	-	TGCGCCAGCAGCTTGGTGACGGGAGGGTACACCGGGGAGCTGTTTTTT	CASSLVTGGYTGELFF
TRBV29-1	TRBJ1-1	-	many	TGCAGCGTGGTGACAGGGAACACTGAAGCTTTCTTT	CSVVTGNTEAFF
TRBV29-1	TRBJ1-1	TRBD1	-	TGCAGCGTTGAAGATAGCAGGGGGAATGAAGCTTTCTTT	CSVEDSRGNEAFF
TRBV5-1	TRBJ1-1	-	many	TGTGCCAGCAGCTTAGTCGGGGGGGGTACTGAAGCTTTCTTT	CASSLVGGGTEAFF
TRBV9	TRBJ2-1	-	few	TGTGCCAGCAGCTCTCAGGGGTCCTATTACAATGAGCAGTTCTTC	CASSSQGSYYNEQFF
TRBV4-1	TRBJ2-5	-	few	TGCGCCAGCAGCCAAGATCTTTCCGAAGAGACCCAGTACTTC	CASSQDLSEETQYF
TRBV5-1	TRBJ2-4	-	-	TGCGCCAGCAGCGGTGCGTCTCGGGACATTAGGAACATTCAGTACTTC	CASSGASRDIRNIQYF